The 24 T cell receptor beta chains below all came from one sample that was sequenced in a study of T cell repertoires in cytomegalovirus infection. Each CDR3 protein gets one entry after TCRdb re-called the reads with MiXCR. The sample has roughly 760,000 distinct CDR3 sequences, roughly 36% seen once. Specimen: PBMCs. Receptor source: a human donor in good health (CMV status not recorded). Some clones in this sample may be carry-over from other donors' samples.

This clonotype was detected a few times. The CDR3 region has the DNA TGTGCCAGCAGCCCGGGACCCGCCGACGGAGAGACCCAGTACTTC. Protein sequence: CASSPGPADGETQYF. The chain joins TRBV7-9 to TRBJ2-5; TRBD1 or TRBD2 may be the D gene (5 bases each). This CDR3 region has 15 residues. The V and J ends lost 5 bases and 4 bases respectively, with 17 bases between them. Germline V gives CDR1 SEHNR, CDR2 FQNEAQ (reference sequence).

Remarks on this clonotype: One junction end does not reproduce the germline sequence, and a read error may be involved. The V and J genes are TRBV7-2 and TRBJ1-5; 7 nucleotides agree with TRBD1. This CDR3 is built from 15 residues. Germline assignment: CDR1 SGHTA and CDR2 FQGNSA. The CDR3 spells CSSSINRGSNQPQHF. The DNA of the CDR3 is TGTTCCAGCAGCATTAACAGGGGAAGCAATCAGCCCCAGCATTTT.

This clonotype turned up a few times. The rearrangement joins TRBV20-1 to TRBJ1-1, with 10 bases fitting TRBD1. Per germline, CDR1 DFQATT and CDR2 SNEGSKA (reference sequence). V was clipped by 0 bases and J by 0 bases; unmatched bases: 16. There are 20 residues in the CDR3. The CDR3, as DNA: TGCAGTGCTAGAGATCCCACGCCGGGACAGGGGATCCCCATGAACACTGAAGCTTTCTTT. Its translation: CSARDPTPGQGIPMNTEAFF.

The chain couples TRBV5-5 to TRBJ1-5; 8 bases are a match to TRBD1. The CDR3 runs 17 residues. Per germline, CDR1 SGHKS and CDR2 YYEKEE (reference sequence). The V and J ends lost 1 base and 4 bases, in that order; junction bases with no gene match: 10. This CDR3 reads CASSLRAGTGFNQPQHF. DNA for the CDR3: TGTGCCAGCAGCTTGCGGGCAGGGACAGGATTTAATCAGCCCCAGCATTTT. Filled out from reference TRBV5-5 and TRBJ1-5, the complete variable domain reads DAGVTQSPTHLIKTRGQQVTLRCSPISGHKSVSWYQQVLGQGPQFIFQYYEKEERGRGNFPDRFSARQFPNYSSELNVNALLLGDSALYLCASSLRAGTGFNQPQHFGDGTRLSIL.

The sample holds a few counts of this clonotype. The rearrangement links TRBV25-1 to TRBJ2-5, with 10 bases that match TRBD2. The V gene's germline CDR1 is MGHDK and CDR2 SYGVNS. J was trimmed by 4 bases and V by 1 base; bases with no gene match: 3. The CDR3 contains 15 residues. The CDR3 DNA is TGTGCCAGCAGTGAATGGCTAGCGGGAGTAGAGACCCAGTACTTC. This translates into CASSEWLAGVETQYF.

The chain couples TRBV12-3 or TRBV12-4 to TRBJ1-6, with D possibly being TRBD1 (5 bases). The V gene lost 3 bases and the J gene lost 10 bases, with 16 bases spanning the gap. The CDR3 is 15 residues long. CDR3 loop: CASSFRGVEESPLHF. For the CDR3, the DNA is TGTGCCAGCAGTTTCAGAGGGGTTGAGGAATCACCCCTCCACTTT.

J is TRBJ2-2 and V is TRBV5-4, with D possibly TRBD1 on 7 matching bases. V was shortened by 2 bases and J by 2 bases, with 13 bases between the two germline ends. From germline, CDR1 is SGHNT and CDR2 YYREEE (reference sequence). The CDR3 runs 16 residues. The CDR3 coding sequence is TGTGCCAGCAGCTTTGGAGGGACAGTTAACACCGGGGAGCTGTTTTTT. Its protein is CASSFGGTVNTGELFF. The variable domain in full, completed from reference TRBV5-4 and TRBJ2-2, reads ETGVTQSPTHLIKTRGQQVTLRCSSQSGHNTVSWYQQALGQGPQFIFQYYREEENGRGNFPPRFSGLQFPNYSSELNVNALELDDSALYLCASSFGGTVNTGELFFGEGSRLTVL.

The gene calls are TRBV12-3 or TRBV12-4 and TRBJ1-1; no reliable D call. Trimming removed 7 bases from V and 2 bases from J, with 17 bases in between. This CDR3 comprises 15 residues. The CDR3: CASTPLGRVNTEAFF. The CDR3 DNA is TGTGCCAGCACCCCCCTGGGGAGGGTAAACACTGAAGCTTTCTTT.

V is TRBV19 and J is TRBJ1-5, with D uncertain. Trimming shortened V by 3 bases and J by 0 bases, and 9 bases separated the two germline ends. Germline assignment: CDR1 LNHDA and CDR2 SQIVND (reference sequence). This CDR3 is 15 amino acids long. CDR3 sequence reads: CASSMAGYSNQPQHF. The CDR3 DNA reads as TGTGCCAGTAGTATGGCCGGGTATAGCAATCAGCCCCAGCATTTT.

Details on this clonotype: At one boundary the junction diverges from the germline segment, which might be a read error. The chain is built from TRBV12-3 or TRBV12-4 and TRBJ2-3, with a weak D call TRBD2 (7 bases). The CDR3 has 14 amino acids. The CDR3 DNA is TGTGCCAGCAGTCGAGGGGGGGGCACAGATACGCATTATTTT. Translated, it gives CASSRGGGTDTHYF.

The chain couples TRBV18 to TRBJ1-6; tentative D call: TRBD1 (6 bases). The germline CDR1 and CDR2 sequences are KGHSH and LQKENI. There are 17 residues in the CDR3. Trimming cost V 2 bases and J 7 bases, with 18 bases left between them. The DNA of the CDR3 is TGTGCCAGCTCACCATATCTAAACAGGGAGAAGAATTCACCCCTCCACTTT. Its translation is CASSPYLNREKNSPLHF.

Turning to this clonotype: Because the CDR3 is missing its conserved closing phenylalanine or tryptophan, this is likely a read error. This chain links TRBV28 with TRBJ1-1; 8 nucleotides match TRBD1. The germline gives CDR1 MDHEN, CDR2 SYDVKM. The CDR3 spans 15 residues. The trim removed 4 bases at V and 1 base at J, leaving 5 bases unmatched. The CDR3 DNA sequence: TGTGCCAGCAGTTCACAGACAGGGGAGAACACTGAAGCTTTCCTT. Translated, it gives CASSSQTGENTEAFL.

The chain joins TRBV11-2 to TRBJ1-4; 7 nucleotides line up with TRBD1. The CDR3 runs to 18 residues. Trimming cost V 5 bases and J 0 bases; bases outside gene matches: 12. CDR1 SGHAT and CDR2 FQNNGV come from the germline V gene. In DNA, the CDR3 is TGTGCCAGCAGCGGAAAGGGGCAGGGGGGAGCAACTAATGAAAAACTGTTTTTT. Its translation is CASSGKGQGGATNEKLFF.

This chain's CDR3 is CASSLESGLNSPLHF. The DNA of the CDR3 is TGTGCCAGCAGCTTAGAGTCGGGTCTTAATTCACCCCTCCACTTT. The V call is TRBV7-2, the J call TRBJ1-6; D gene ambiguous. The CDR3 is made up of 15 amino acids. V was pared by 1 base and J by 6 bases, with 10 bases between. CDR1 and CDR2 (germline): SGHTA, FQGNSA.

This sequence joins TRBV7-2 and TRBJ2-1, with D maybe TRBD2 (5 bases). The germline V gene has CDR1 SGHTA and CDR2 FQGNSA. The germline V and J ends were trimmed by 2 bases and 4 bases, with 18 bases remaining between them. This CDR3 comprises 17 residues. This chain's CDR3 is CASSLSSFLTIYNEQFF. In DNA form, the CDR3 reads TGTGCCAGCAGCTTATCATCTTTTTTGACTATATACAATGAGCAGTTCTTC.

This clonotype was seen only once. The chain combines TRBV2 with TRBJ1-6; 9 nucleotides align to TRBD1. V lost 5 bases to trimming and J lost 5 bases; unmatched junction nucleotides: 7. Germline V gene sequence: CDR1 SNHLY, CDR2 FYNNEI. This CDR3 has 16 amino acids. CDR3 residues: CASSSTGGLDNSPLHF. DNA for the CDR3: TGTGCCAGCAGTTCTACAGGGGGCCTCGATAATTCACCCCTCCACTTT.

The J gene is TRBJ1-3, the V gene TRBV29-1; D gene unclear. The CDR3 has 13 amino acids. V lost 4 bases and J lost 0, with 7 bases in between. Germline V gene sequence: CDR1 SQVTM, CDR2 ANQGSEA. The CDR3 DNA follows: TGCAGCGTTGCCTGGTCCTCTGGAAACACCATATATTTT. Translating it yields CSVAWSSGNTIYF.

The rearrangement joins TRBV7-9 to TRBJ2-1; no firm D call. The CDR3 contains 15 residues. CDR1 SEHNR and CDR2 FQNEAQ come from the germline V gene (reference sequence). Trimming pared 5 bases from V and 2 bases from J, leaving 13 bases between. CDR3 bases: TGTGCCAGCAGCCACCTTTGGCAGACCTACAATGAGCAGTTCTTC. This sequence encodes CASSHLWQTYNEQFF.

The CDR3 protein is CASSYRTGNYEQYF. CDR3 sequence (DNA): TGTGCCAGCAGTTATCGGACAGGGAACTACGAGCAGTACTTC. The chain couples TRBV12-3 or TRBV12-4 to TRBJ2-7; 8 bases are shared with TRBD1. This CDR3 comprises 14 residues. Germline trimming cut 4 bases from V and 3 bases from J; bases unmatched to any gene: 5.

This clonotype was counted between two and nine times. The V call is TRBV27, the J call TRBJ1-3; D is unclear. CDR3 length equals 13 residues. Between the trimmed V and J ends, which lost 7 bases and 4 bases, there was a span of 11 bases. Germline values: CDR1 MNHEY, CDR2 SMNVEV (reference sequence). DNA for the CDR3: TGTGCCAGCAAAAGAAGCCGCGGAAACACCATATATTTT. Its protein is CASKRSRGNTIYF.

As concerns this clonotype: Relative to the germline gene, one junction end is altered; a read error may explain this. The CDR3 region has the DNA TGTGCCAGCATCTTAGTATTAAACCAAGCGACCCAGTACTTC. Translating it yields CASILVLNQATQYF. The chain employs TRBV6-2 or TRBV6-3 and TRBJ2-5, with D hard to call. Germline V lookup: CDR1 MNHEY, CDR2 SVGEGT. This CDR3 has 14 residues.

There are a few counts of this clonotype. This chain joins TRBV20-1 and TRBJ2-5, with 13 bases matching TRBD2. The V gene's germline CDR1 is DFQATT and CDR2 SNEGSKA (reference sequence). The length of the CDR3 is 16 residues. V gave up 6 bases and J gave up 1 base; unmatched junction bases: 8. The CDR3 sequence is CSASRTSGSTQETQYF. CDR3 nucleotides: TGCAGTGCCAGCCGGACTAGCGGGAGCACCCAAGAGACCCAGTACTTC.

This clonotype was found a few times. The V gene is TRBV7-6, the J gene TRBJ2-7; D tentatively reads TRBD1 or TRBD2 (6 bases each). Trimming removed 7 bases from V and 5 bases from J, with 21 bases in between. The germline gives CDR1 SGHVS, CDR2 FNYEAQ. This CDR3 is built from 15 residues. The CDR3 DNA reads TGTGCCAGCACCCTAGGAGGAGGGACAAACGACGAGCAGTACTTC. Protein product: CASTLGGGTNDEQYF. Full variable domain (outside the CDR3, taken from reference TRBV7-6 and TRBJ2-7): GAGVSQSPRYKVTKRGQDVALRCDPISGHVSLYWYRQALGQGPEFLTYFNYEAQQDKSGLPNDRFSAERPEGSISTLTIQRTEQRDSAMYRCASTLGGGTNDEQYFGPGTRLTVT.

The chain combines TRBV20-1 with TRBJ2-3, with D possibly being TRBD2 (6 bases). CDR1 is DFQATT, CDR2 SNEGSKA, per germline (reference sequence). This CDR3 is built from 16 residues. Between the trimmed V and J ends, which lost 7 bases and 0 bases, there was a span of 20 bases. The CDR3 protein is CSVLGNSGHSTDTQYF. The DNA for the CDR3 is TGCAGTGTTCTAGGGAATAGCGGCCATAGCACAGATACGCAGTATTTT.